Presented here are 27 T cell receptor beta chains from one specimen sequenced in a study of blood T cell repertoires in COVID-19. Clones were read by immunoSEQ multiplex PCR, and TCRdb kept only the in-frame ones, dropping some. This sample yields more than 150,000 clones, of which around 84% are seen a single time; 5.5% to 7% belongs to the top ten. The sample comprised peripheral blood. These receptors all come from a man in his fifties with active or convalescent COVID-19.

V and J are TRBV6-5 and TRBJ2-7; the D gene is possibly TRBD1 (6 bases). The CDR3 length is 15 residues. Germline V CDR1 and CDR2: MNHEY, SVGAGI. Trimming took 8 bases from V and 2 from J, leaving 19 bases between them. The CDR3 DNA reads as TGTGCCAGCCGAAATACAGGGTCGCAGACCTACGAGCAGTACTTC. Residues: CASRNTGSQTYEQYF.

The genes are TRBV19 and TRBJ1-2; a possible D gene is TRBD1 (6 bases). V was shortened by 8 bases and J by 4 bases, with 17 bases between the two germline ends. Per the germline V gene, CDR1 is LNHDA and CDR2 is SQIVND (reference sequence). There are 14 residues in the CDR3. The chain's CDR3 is CASRKDRTFYGYTF. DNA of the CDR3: TGTGCCAGTCGGAAAGACAGGACCTTCTATGGCTACACCTTC.

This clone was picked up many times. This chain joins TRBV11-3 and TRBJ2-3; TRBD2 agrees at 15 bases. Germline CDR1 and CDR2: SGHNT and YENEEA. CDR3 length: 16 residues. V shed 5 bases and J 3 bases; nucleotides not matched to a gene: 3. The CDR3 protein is CASSAGTSGRTDTQYF. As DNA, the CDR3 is TGTGCCAGCAGCGCAGGGACTAGCGGGAGGACAGATACGCAGTATTTT.

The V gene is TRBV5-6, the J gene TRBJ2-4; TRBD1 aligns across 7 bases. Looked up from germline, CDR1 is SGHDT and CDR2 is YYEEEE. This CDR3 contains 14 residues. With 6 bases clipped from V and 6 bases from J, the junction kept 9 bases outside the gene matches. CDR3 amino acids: CASTTPGQLNIQYF. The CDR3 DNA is TGTGCCAGCACCACGCCGGGACAGCTAAACATTCAGTACTTC.

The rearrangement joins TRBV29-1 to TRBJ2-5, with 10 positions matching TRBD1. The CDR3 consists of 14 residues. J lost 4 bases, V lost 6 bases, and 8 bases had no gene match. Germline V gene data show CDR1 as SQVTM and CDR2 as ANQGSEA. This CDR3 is CSVAWTGGIETQYF. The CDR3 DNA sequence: TGCAGCGTGGCCTGGACAGGGGGTATAGAGACCCAGTACTTC.

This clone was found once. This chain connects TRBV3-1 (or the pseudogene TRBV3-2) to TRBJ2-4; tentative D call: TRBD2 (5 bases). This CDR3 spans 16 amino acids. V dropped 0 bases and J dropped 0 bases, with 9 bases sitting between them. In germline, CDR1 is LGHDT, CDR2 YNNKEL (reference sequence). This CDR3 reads CASSQDLRVAKNIQYF. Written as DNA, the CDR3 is TGTGCCAGCAGCCAAGATCTGCGGGTAGCCAAAAACATTCAGTACTTC.

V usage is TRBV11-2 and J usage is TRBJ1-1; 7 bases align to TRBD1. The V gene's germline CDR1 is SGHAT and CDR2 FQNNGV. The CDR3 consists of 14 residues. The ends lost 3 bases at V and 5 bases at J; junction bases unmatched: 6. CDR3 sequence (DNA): TGTGCCAGCAGCTTGTACAGGGGAACGACTGAAGCTTTCTTT. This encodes CASSLYRGTTEAFF.

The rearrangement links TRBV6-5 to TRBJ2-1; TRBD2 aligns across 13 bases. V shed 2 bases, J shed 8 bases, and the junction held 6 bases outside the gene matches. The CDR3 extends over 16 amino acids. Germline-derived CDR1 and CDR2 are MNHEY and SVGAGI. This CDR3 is CASSYATSGRAYEQFF. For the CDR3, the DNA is TGTGCCAGCAGTTACGCTACTAGCGGGAGGGCGTATGAGCAGTTCTTC.

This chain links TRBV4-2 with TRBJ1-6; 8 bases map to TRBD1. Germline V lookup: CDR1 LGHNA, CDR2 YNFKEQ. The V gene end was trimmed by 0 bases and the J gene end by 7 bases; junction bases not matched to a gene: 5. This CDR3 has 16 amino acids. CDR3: CASSQDPNRGNSPLHF. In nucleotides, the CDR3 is TGTGCCAGCAGCCAAGACCCAAACAGGGGGAATTCACCCCTCCACTTT.

CDR3 DNA sequence: TGTGCCACCAGTGAACAGGGGAACTATGGCTACACCTTC. This codes for CATSEQGNYGYTF. The chain joins TRBV24-1 to TRBJ1-2; 7 positions match TRBD1. CDR1 and CDR2 (germline): KGHDR, SFDVKD. This CDR3 comprises 13 residues. V gave up 4 bases and J gave up 2 bases; unmatched junction bases: 0.

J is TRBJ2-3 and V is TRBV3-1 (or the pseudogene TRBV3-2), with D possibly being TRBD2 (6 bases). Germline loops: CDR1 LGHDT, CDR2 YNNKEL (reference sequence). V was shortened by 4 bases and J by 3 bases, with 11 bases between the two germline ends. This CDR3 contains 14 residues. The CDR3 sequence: CASSRGTGTDTQYF. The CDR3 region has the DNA TGTGCCAGCAGCCGCGGGACTGGAACAGATACGCAGTATTTT.

The CDR3 bases are TGTGCCAGTAGTCCAAACAGGGGTTATGTCCTAGCCTACTACGAGCAGTACTTC. It is translated as CASSPNRGYVLAYYEQYF. The rearrangement joins TRBV19 to TRBJ2-7, with 7 bases fitting TRBD1. This CDR3 comprises 18 residues. Unmatched junction bases numbered 19, after V lost 5 bases and J lost 3 bases. Germline CDR1 LNHDA, CDR2 SQIVND (reference sequence). The entire variable domain, with the rest obtained from reference TRBV19 and TRBJ2-7, is as follows: DGGITQSPKYLFRKEGQNVTLSCEQNLNHDAMYWYRQDPGQGLRLIYYSQIVNDFQKGDIAEGYSVSREKKESFPLTVTSAQKNPTAFYLCASSPNRGYVLAYYEQYFGPGTRLTVT.

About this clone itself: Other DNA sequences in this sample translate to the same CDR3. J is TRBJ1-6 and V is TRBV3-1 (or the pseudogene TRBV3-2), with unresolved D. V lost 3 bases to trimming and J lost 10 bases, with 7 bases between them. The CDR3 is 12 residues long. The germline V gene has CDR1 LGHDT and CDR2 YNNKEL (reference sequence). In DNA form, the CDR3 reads TGTGCCAGCAGCCAGGGCTCCTCACCCCTCCACTTT. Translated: CASSQGSSPLHF.

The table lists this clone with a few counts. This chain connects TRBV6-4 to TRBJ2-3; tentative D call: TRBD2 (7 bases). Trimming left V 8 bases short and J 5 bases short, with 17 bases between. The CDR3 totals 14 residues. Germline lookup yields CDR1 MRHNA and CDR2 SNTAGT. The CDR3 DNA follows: TGTGCCAGCCAGATGAGGGGGGGCGGAGATACGCAGTATTTT. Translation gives CASQMRGGGDTQYF.

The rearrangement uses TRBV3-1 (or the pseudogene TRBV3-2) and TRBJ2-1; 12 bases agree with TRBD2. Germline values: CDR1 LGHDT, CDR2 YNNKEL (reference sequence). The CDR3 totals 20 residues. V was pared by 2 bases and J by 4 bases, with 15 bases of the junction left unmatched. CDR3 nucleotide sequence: TGTGCCAGCAGCCAACTCCTAGCGGGAGGGCGTCCTTTATCGTACAATGAGCAGTTCTTC. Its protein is CASSQLLAGGRPLSYNEQFF.

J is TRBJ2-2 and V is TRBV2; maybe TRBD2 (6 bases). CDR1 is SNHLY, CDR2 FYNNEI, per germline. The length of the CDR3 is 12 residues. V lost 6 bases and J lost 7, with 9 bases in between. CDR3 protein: CASRIGSGELFF. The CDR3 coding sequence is TGTGCCAGCAGAATCGGGAGCGGGGAGCTGTTTTTT.

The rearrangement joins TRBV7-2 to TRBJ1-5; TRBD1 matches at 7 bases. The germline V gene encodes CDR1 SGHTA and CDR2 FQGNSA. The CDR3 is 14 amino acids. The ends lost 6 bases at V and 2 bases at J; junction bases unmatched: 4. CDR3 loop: CASSNTGGNQPQHF. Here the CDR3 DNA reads TGTGCCAGCAGTAACACAGGGGGCAATCAGCCCCAGCATTTT.

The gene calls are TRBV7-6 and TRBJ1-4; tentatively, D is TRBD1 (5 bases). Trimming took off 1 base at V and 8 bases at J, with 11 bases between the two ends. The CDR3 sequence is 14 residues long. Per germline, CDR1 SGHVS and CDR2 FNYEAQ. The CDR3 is CASSLGQGGEKLFF. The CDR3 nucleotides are TGTGCCAGCAGCTTAGGGCAGGGTGGGGAAAAACTGTTTTTT.

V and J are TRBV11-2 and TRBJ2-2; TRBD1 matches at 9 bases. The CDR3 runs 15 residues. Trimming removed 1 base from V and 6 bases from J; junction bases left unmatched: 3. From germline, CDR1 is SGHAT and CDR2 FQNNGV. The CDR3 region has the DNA TGTGCCAGCAGCTTAGGGACAGGGGTAGCCGGGGAGCTGTTTTTT. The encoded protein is CASSLGTGVAGELFF.

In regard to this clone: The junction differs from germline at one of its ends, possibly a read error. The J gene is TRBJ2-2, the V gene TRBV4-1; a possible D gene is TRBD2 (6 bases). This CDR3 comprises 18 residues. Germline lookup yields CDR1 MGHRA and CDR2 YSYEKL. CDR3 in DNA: TGCGCCAGCAGCCACTCAGAAAGCGGCGGGGCGAACACCGGGGAGCCGTTTTTT. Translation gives CASSHSESGGANTGEPFF.

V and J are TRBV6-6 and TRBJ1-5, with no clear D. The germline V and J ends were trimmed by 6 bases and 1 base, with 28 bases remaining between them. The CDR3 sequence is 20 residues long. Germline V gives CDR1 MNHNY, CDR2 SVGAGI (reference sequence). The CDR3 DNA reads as TGTGCCAGCAGCCGATCTTTTCTAGCCGGATCCGCACCCAGCAATCAGCCCCAGCATTTT. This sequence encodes CASSRSFLAGSAPSNQPQHF.

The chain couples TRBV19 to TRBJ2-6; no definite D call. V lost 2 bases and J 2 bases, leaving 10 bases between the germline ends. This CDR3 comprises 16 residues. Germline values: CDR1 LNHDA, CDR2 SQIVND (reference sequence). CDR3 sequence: CASSITRIAGANVLTF. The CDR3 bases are TGTGCCAGTAGTATAACGCGAATCGCTGGGGCCAACGTCCTGACTTTC.

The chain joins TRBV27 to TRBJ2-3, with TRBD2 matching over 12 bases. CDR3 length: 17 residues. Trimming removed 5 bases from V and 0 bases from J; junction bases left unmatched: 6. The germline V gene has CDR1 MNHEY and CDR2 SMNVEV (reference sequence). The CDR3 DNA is TGTGCCAGCAGTAGAGGACTAGCGGGACTTAGCACAGATACGCAGTATTTT. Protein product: CASSRGLAGLSTDTQYF.

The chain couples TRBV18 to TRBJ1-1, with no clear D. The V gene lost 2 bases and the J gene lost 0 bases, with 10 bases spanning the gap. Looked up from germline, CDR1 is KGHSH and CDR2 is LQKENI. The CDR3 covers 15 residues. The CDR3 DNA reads TGTGCCAGCTCACCATGGAGGCAGCTGAACACTGAAGCTTTCTTT. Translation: CASSPWRQLNTEAFF. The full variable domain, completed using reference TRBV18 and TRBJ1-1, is NAGVMQNPRHLVRRRGQEARLRCSPMKGHSHVYWYRQLPEEGLKFMVYLQKENIIDESGMPKERFSAEFPKEGPSILRIQQVVRGDSAAYFCASSPWRQLNTEAFFGQGTRLTVV.

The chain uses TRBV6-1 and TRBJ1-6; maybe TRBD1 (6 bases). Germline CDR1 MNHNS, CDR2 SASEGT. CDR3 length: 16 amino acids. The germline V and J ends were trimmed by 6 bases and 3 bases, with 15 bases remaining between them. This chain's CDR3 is CASSERQEFYNSPLHF. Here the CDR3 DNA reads TGTGCCAGCAGCGAACGACAGGAGTTCTATAATTCACCCCTCCACTTT.

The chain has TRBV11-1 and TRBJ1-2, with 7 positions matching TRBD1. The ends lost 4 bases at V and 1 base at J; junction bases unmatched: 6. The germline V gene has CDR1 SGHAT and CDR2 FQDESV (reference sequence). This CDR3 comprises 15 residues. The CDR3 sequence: CASSSRWDSNYGYTF. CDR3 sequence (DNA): TGTGCCAGCAGCTCCCGATGGGACAGTAACTATGGCTACACCTTC.

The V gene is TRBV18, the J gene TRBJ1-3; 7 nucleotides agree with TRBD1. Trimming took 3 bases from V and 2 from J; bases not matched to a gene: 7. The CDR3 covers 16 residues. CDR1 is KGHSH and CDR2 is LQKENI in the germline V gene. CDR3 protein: CASSPPGRGTGNTIYF. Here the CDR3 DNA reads TGTGCCAGCTCACCTCCGGGCAGGGGGACTGGAAACACCATATATTTT. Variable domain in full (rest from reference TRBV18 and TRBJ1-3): NAGVMQNPRHLVRRRGQEARLRCSPMKGHSHVYWYRQLPEEGLKFMVYLQKENIIDESGMPKERFSAEFPKEGPSILRIQQVVRGDSAAYFCASSPPGRGTGNTIYFGEGSWLTVV.